These T cell receptor beta chains were read from a single sample in a study of blood T cells in healthy people across ages. In TCRdb, the 5' RACE reads were re-called with MiXCR into one record per CDR3 protein. This table has roughly 2 million distinct CDR3 sequences, just under 50% appearing once. Sequenced: blood. These receptors all come from a woman in her thirties or forties in good health. Both conserved end residues are part of each CDR3. The order of the fields is CDR3 length, V gene, J gene, CDR3 protein.

16	TRBV7-2	TRBJ1-2	CASNLITGGRVYGYTF
12	TRBV29-1	TRBJ2-7	CSVVEKTYEQYF
10	TRBV29-1	-	CSVELLTQYF
16	TRBV28	TRBJ2-1	CASERVGGANYNEQFF
13	TRBV6-5	TRBJ2-3	CASSYAGGDTQYF
15	TRBV20-1	TRBJ2-3	CSATLGTKGTDTQYF
14	TRBV10-2	TRBJ1-2	CASTPGQGAGGYTF
15	TRBV15	TRBJ2-5	CATSRDLRLQETQYF
14	TRBV12-3/TRBV12-4	-	CASSKTGTDYEQYF
15	TRBV6-1	TRBJ2-3	CASRALKGGTDTQYF